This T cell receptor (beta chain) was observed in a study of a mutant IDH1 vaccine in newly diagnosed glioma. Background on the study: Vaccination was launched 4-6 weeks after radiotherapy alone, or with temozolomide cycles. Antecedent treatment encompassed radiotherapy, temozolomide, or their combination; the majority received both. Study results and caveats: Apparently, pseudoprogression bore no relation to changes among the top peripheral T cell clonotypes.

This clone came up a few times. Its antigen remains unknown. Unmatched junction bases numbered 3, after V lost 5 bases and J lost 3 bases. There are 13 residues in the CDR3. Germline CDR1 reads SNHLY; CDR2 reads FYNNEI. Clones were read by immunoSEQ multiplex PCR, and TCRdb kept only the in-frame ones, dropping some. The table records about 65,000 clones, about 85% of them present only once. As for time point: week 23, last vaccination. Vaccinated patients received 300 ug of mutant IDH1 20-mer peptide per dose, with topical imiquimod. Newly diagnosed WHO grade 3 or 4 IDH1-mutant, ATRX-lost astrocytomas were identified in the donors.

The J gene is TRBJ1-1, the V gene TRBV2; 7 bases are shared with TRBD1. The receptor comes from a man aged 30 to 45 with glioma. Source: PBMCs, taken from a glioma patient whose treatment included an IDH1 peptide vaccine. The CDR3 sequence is CASSNRGDTEAFF. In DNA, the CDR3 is TGTGCCAGCAGTAACAGGGGAGACACTGAAGCTTTCTTT.